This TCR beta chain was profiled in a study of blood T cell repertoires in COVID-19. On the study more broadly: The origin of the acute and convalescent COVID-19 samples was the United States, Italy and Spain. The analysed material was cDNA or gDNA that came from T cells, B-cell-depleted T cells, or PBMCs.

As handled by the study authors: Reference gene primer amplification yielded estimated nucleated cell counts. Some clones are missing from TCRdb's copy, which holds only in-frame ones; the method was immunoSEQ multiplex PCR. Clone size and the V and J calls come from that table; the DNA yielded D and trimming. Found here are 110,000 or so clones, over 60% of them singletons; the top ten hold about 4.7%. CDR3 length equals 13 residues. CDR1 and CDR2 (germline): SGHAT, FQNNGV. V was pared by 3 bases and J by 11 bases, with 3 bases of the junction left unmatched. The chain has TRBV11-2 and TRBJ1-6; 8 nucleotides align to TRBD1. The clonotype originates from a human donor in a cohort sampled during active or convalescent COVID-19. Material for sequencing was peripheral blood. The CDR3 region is CASSLDRVPPLHF. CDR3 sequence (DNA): TGTGCCAGCAGCTTGGACAGGGTTCCACCCCTCCACTTT.